What follows are 20 T cell receptor beta chains derived from one specimen sequenced in a study of blood T cell repertoires in COVID-19. TCRdb's copy holds only in-frame clones and misses some; the assay was immunoSEQ multiplex PCR. This sample has 250,000 or so clones, with about 85% found just once. Sequencing used peripheral blood. The receptors originated from a man in his sixties with acute or convalescent COVID-19.

In its sample, this clone was seen many times. The chain is built from TRBV27 and TRBJ1-1; the D is unclear. CDR3 length: 14 amino acids. V lost 3 bases, J lost 2 bases, and 10 bases lay in between. CDR1 is MNHEY, CDR2 SMNVEV, per germline (reference sequence). The chain's CDR3 is CASSFGSGNTEAFF. The CDR3 nucleotides read TGTGCCAGCAGTTTTGGGTCAGGAAACACTGAAGCTTTCTTT.

V and J are TRBV27 and TRBJ2-3; 7 bases match TRBD2. CDR1 is MNHEY, CDR2 SMNVEV, per germline (reference sequence). The CDR3 has 13 amino acids. J was trimmed by 3 bases and V by 8 bases; bases with no gene match: 5. The chain's CDR3 is CASAWGGTDTQYF. The CDR3 DNA reads as TGTGCCAGCGCTTGGGGAGGGACAGATACGCAGTATTTT.

The chain links TRBV28 to TRBJ2-7; 8 bases are a match to TRBD1. CDR3 size: 13 residues. The germline V gene encodes CDR1 MDHEN and CDR2 SYDVKM. V dropped 5 bases and J dropped 6; count of bases not matched to a gene: 6. Written as DNA, the CDR3 is TGTGCCAGCAGTGGCTTGACAGGGGCCGAGCAGTACTTC. It is translated as CASSGLTGAEQYF.

This chain joins TRBV6-5 and TRBJ1-1, with D uncertain. The V gene's germline CDR1 is MNHEY and CDR2 SVGAGI. Deletions cut 7 bases from V and 4 bases from J, with 16 bases between. This CDR3 spans 14 amino acids. The CDR3 DNA sequence: TGTGCCAGCACCGCCAGAAGTAGGAGCACTGAAGCTTTCTTT. It yields the protein CASTARSRSTEAFF.

V gene TRBV28 combines with J gene TRBJ2-1; D not certain. The CDR3 covers 14 residues. The germline CDR1 and CDR2 sequences are MDHEN and SYDVKM. V lost 6 bases and J 2 bases, leaving 11 bases between the germline ends. The CDR3 protein is CASRKTETYNEQFF. The CDR3 nucleotides are TGTGCCAGCAGGAAAACAGAAACCTACAATGAGCAGTTCTTC.

V is TRBV4-1 and J is TRBJ2-1, with 8 bases that match TRBD2. Germline loops: CDR1 MGHRA, CDR2 YSYEKL. The CDR3 length is 18 residues. Trimming took 0 bases from V and 2 from J; bases not matched to a gene: 9. CDR3 in DNA: TGCGCCAGCAGCCAAGAGGAGGCCGGGGGGGCCCCCTACAATGAGCAGTTCTTC. Encoded protein: CASSQEEAGGAPYNEQFF.

This chain connects TRBV7-8 to TRBJ2-3; D perhaps matches TRBD2 (6 bases). V was shortened by 4 bases and J by 1 base, with 15 bases between the two germline ends. The CDR3 loop spans 16 amino acids. Germline CDR1 and CDR2: SGHVS and FQNEAQ. This CDR3 reads CASSSRLEGGTDTQYF. Written as DNA, the CDR3 is TGTGCCAGCAGCTCTCGACTAGAAGGGGGCACAGATACGCAGTATTTT.

V and J are TRBV27 and TRBJ2-7; D gene unclear. The germline V gene has CDR1 MNHEY and CDR2 SMNVEV (reference sequence). V lost 8 bases, J lost 4 bases, and 15 bases lay in between. The CDR3 extends over 13 amino acids. CDR3 sequence (DNA): TGTGCCAGCGGTGTAAAGACTGCTTACGAGCAGTACTTC. Translation gives CASGVKTAYEQYF.

The genes are TRBV30 and TRBJ1-5; TRBD1 matches 10 bases. The V gene's germline CDR1 is GTSNPN and CDR2 SVGIG (reference sequence). This CDR3 contains 12 residues. After removal of 6 bases from V and 7 bases from J, the junction contained 3 bases not matched to a gene. The DNA of the CDR3 is TGTGCCTGCGGACAGGGGGAGCAGCCCCAGCATTTT. Amino acids: CACGQGEQPQHF.

The chain joins TRBV4-3 to TRBJ2-1, with 10 bases identical to TRBD2. Unmatched junction bases numbered 7, after V lost 4 bases and J lost 7 bases. CDR3 size: 15 residues. The germline V gene encodes CDR1 LGHNA and CDR2 YSLEER. CDR3 sequence: CASSLGSGRENEQFF. The CDR3 coding sequence is TGCGCCAGCAGCCTAGGGAGCGGGAGGGAAAATGAGCAGTTCTTC.

The chain uses TRBV7-9 and TRBJ2-7; D remains unclear. Trimming stripped 1 base from V and 9 bases from J, with 10 bases between. CDR1 is SEHNR and CDR2 is FQNEAQ in the germline V gene (reference sequence). The CDR3 runs to 12 residues. CDR3 DNA sequence: TGTGCCAGCAGCTTAGTTGGCCCAGGGCAGTACTTC. This sequence encodes CASSLVGPGQYF. The whole variable domain, filled in from reference TRBV7-9 and TRBJ2-7, reads DTGVSQNPRHKITKRGQNVTFRCDPISEHNRLYWYRQTLGQGPEFLTYFQNEAQLEKSRLLSDRFSAERPKGSFSTLEIQRTEQGDSAMYLCASSLVGPGQYFGPGTRLTVT.

In its sample, this clone was seen once. The chain carries TRBV5-4 and TRBJ2-3; 8 bases map to TRBD1. V lost 5 bases to trimming and J lost 2 bases; unmatched junction nucleotides: 7. Germline CDR1 SGHNT, CDR2 YYREEE (reference sequence). CDR3 size: 15 residues. This CDR3 is CASRDTTGATDTQYF. CDR3 DNA: TGTGCCAGCAGGGATACGACAGGGGCCACAGATACGCAGTATTTT.

This rearrangement joins TRBV4-2 to TRBJ2-1; TRBD2 aligns across 14 bases. This CDR3 comprises 16 residues. Germline CDR1 LGHNA, CDR2 YNFKEQ. The J segment lost 7 bases and the V segment lost 8 bases, leaving 10 bases of the junction unmatched. CDR3 coding DNA: TGTGCCAGCGACCAGACCGGGACTAGCGGGAGTAATGAGCAGTTCTTC. This sequence encodes CASDQTGTSGSNEQFF.

The rearrangement links TRBV30 to TRBJ1-5, with a tentative D call TRBD1 (6 bases). Germline V gene lookup returns CDR1 GTSNPN and CDR2 SVGIG (reference sequence). Trimming removed 7 bases at V and 5 bases at J, with 12 bases between. The CDR3 extends over 12 amino acids. The CDR3 is CASKQGDQPQHF. The CDR3, as DNA: TGTGCCTCGAAACAGGGAGATCAGCCCCAGCATTTT.

The V call is TRBV6-1, the J call TRBJ1-2, with no clear D. V was trimmed by 3 bases and J by 4 bases, leaving 9 bases between them. The germline V gene encodes CDR1 MNHNS and CDR2 SASEGT. The CDR3 totals 13 residues. CDR3 sequence: CASSEPVSYGYTF. CDR3 nucleotides: TGTGCCAGCAGTGAGCCGGTATCCTATGGCTACACCTTC.

The genes are TRBV28 and TRBJ1-2; 9 bases map to TRBD1. Germline CDR1 is MDHEN and CDR2 is SYDVKM. The CDR3 spans 17 residues. V dropped 1 base and J dropped 2; count of bases not matched to a gene: 8. The CDR3 reads CASSLYLDRGDNYGYTF. CDR3 DNA: TGTGCCAGCAGTTTATATTTGGACAGGGGAGACAACTATGGCTACACCTTC.

The table lists this clone with a few counts. The V call is TRBV9, the J call TRBJ1-3; possible D gene TRBD1, 5 bases. Trimming shortened V by 6 bases and J by 0 bases, and 10 bases separated the two germline ends. This CDR3 is 14 amino acids long. The germline V gene encodes CDR1 SGDLS and CDR2 YYNGEE. The CDR3 nucleotides read TGTGCCAGCACCAGACAGACCTCTGGAAACACCATATATTTT. It yields the protein CASTRQTSGNTIYF.

The J gene is TRBJ2-7, the V gene TRBV6-6; 9 bases agree with TRBD1. The V gene's germline CDR1 is MNHNY and CDR2 SVGAGI (reference sequence). This CDR3 comprises 14 residues. J was trimmed by 2 bases and V by 4 bases; bases with no gene match: 3. CDR3 sequence: CASSSRDRAYEQYF. The DNA of the CDR3 is TGTGCCAGCAGTTCCCGGGACAGGGCCTACGAGCAGTACTTC.

This clone showed up just once. This chain uses TRBV7-2 with TRBJ2-7; D is perhaps TRBD1 (6 bases). Germline values: CDR1 SGHTA, CDR2 FQGNSA. Deletions cut 5 bases from V and 5 bases from J, with 10 bases between. This CDR3 has 12 amino acids. CDR3 DNA sequence: TGTGCCAGCAGCATACACAGGGACGAGCAGTACTTC. Its translation is CASSIHRDEQYF.

The gene calls are TRBV7-8 and TRBJ2-1; 9 bases agree with TRBD2. V shed 2 bases, J shed 9 bases, and the junction held 11 bases outside the gene matches. Germline V gene data show CDR1 as SGHVS and CDR2 as FQNEAQ. The CDR3 has 16 amino acids. CDR3 sequence (DNA): TGTGCCAGCAGCTTACTAGCGGGGAGGCTAGTTGGTGAGCAGTTCTTC. The encoded protein is CASSLLAGRLVGEQFF.